This entry lists 32 T cell receptor beta chains sequenced from one sample in a study of shared clonotypes between healthy human individuals. Clones were sequenced by immunoSEQ multiplex PCR, and TCRdb holds only the in-frame ones, with some missing. Counted here are around 510,000 clones, around 95% occurring once; the ten biggest clones make up about 0.06%. The sequenced sample was naive CD4+ T cells sorted from blood. Subset denoted: CD45RA+ positively selected. Source of these receptors: a woman aged 30 to 39 in good health.

The genes are TRBV30 and TRBJ1-3; D unclear. Germline lookup yields CDR1 GTSNPN and CDR2 SVGIG (reference sequence). This CDR3 comprises 12 residues. V was pared by 3 bases and J by 8 bases, with 11 bases between. In DNA form, the CDR3 reads TGTGCCTGGAGCTATCTAGTCGACACCATATATTTT. Translation gives CAWSYLVDTIYF. Using reference TRBV30 and TRBJ1-3 for the parts outside the CDR3, the full variable domain is SQTIHQWPATLVQPVGSPLSLECTVEGTSNPNLYWYRQAAGRGLQLLFYSVGIGQISSEVPQNLSASRPQDRQFILSSKKLLLSDSGFYLCAWSYLVDTIYFGEGSWLTVV.

The gene calls are TRBV5-4 and TRBJ2-3; D is unclear. In germline, CDR1 is SGHNT, CDR2 YYREEE (reference sequence). The ends were cut back, 4 bases at V and 4 bases at J, with 16 bases in the middle. The CDR3 is 15 amino acids. The CDR3 DNA reads TGTGCCAGCAGCCCCGAGACCTACCTCGCAGATACGCAGTATTTT. Protein sequence: CASSPETYLADTQYF.

V usage is TRBV6-5 and J usage is TRBJ1-2; TRBD1 might be the D (5 bases). Trimming stripped 6 bases from V and 0 bases from J, with 8 bases between. Germline CDR1 MNHEY, CDR2 SVGAGI. There are 13 residues in the CDR3. The CDR3 DNA reads as TGTGCCAGCAGGACGACAGCTAACTATGGCTACACCTTC. Residues: CASRTTANYGYTF.

This chain joins TRBV6-5 and TRBJ1-5; no definite D call. CDR1 and CDR2 from the germline V gene are MNHEY and SVGAGI. The ends were cut back, 2 bases at V and 4 bases at J, with 6 bases in the middle. CDR3 length: 13 amino acids. The chain's CDR3 is CASSYRDNQPQHF. For the CDR3, the DNA is TGTGCCAGCAGTTACAGGGATAATCAGCCCCAGCATTTT.

The chain joins TRBV27 to TRBJ2-2; no definite D call. Between the trimmed V and J ends, which lost 6 bases and 7 bases, there was a span of 9 bases. From germline, CDR1 is MNHEY and CDR2 SMNVEV (reference sequence). The CDR3 consists of 12 residues. The CDR3 nucleotides read TGTGCCAGCAGCTACCCGTTCGGGGAGCTGTTTTTT. As protein: CASSYPFGELFF.

The table lists this clone with a count of one. V and J are TRBV18 and TRBJ2-7; the D gene is possibly TRBD1 (6 bases). Trimming removed 0 bases from V and 0 bases from J, with 15 bases in between. From germline, CDR1 is KGHSH and CDR2 LQKENI. The CDR3 covers 17 residues. In nucleotides, the CDR3 is TGTGCCAGCTCACCACCGACGAGGGGGTCAAACTCCTACGAGCAGTACTTC. Amino acid sequence: CASSPPTRGSNSYEQYF.

This clone came up once. V usage is TRBV7-8 and J usage is TRBJ1-5; D remains unclear. This CDR3 has 13 amino acids. Trimming shortened V by 2 bases and J by 4 bases, and 6 bases separated the two germline ends. Germline V gives CDR1 SGHVS, CDR2 FQNEAQ. CDR3 loop: CASSLISNQPQHF. In nucleotides, the CDR3 is TGTGCCAGCAGCTTAATCTCGAATCAGCCCCAGCATTTT. The full variable domain, completed using reference TRBV7-8 and TRBJ1-5, is GAGVSQSPRYKVAKRGQDVALRCDPISGHVSLFWYQQALGQGPEFLTYFQNEAQLDKSGLPSDRFFAERPEGSVSTLKIQRTQQEDSAVYLCASSLISNQPQHFGDGTRLSIL.

V usage is TRBV28 and J usage is TRBJ1-1; D may be TRBD1 (5 bases). V lost 3 bases to trimming and J lost 3 bases, with 8 bases between them. CDR1 and CDR2 from the germline V gene are MDHEN and SYDVKM. This CDR3 comprises 13 residues. The CDR3 spells CASSFQGDTEAFF. DNA of the CDR3: TGTGCCAGCAGTTTTCAGGGTGACACTGAAGCTTTCTTT.

The J gene is TRBJ1-4, the V gene TRBV10-1, with D possibly TRBD1 on 5 matching bases. V was clipped by 4 bases and J by 8 bases, with 14 bases between them. The CDR3 spans 14 residues. CDR1 and CDR2 (germline): WNHNN, SYGVQD (reference sequence). CDR3 sequence reads: CASSAGGNKEKLFF. In DNA, the CDR3 is TGCGCCAGCAGTGCTGGGGGTAATAAGGAAAAACTGTTTTTT.

The V and J genes are TRBV15 and TRBJ2-3; maybe TRBD1 (6 bases). The CDR3 has 13 residues. The germline gives CDR1 LNHNV, CDR2 YYDKDF (reference sequence). Deletions cut 0 bases from V and 8 bases from J, with 9 bases between. The CDR3 loop reads CATSREGAGTQYF. Here the CDR3 DNA reads TGTGCCACCAGCAGAGAGGGGGCGGGTACGCAGTATTTT.

This chain uses TRBV4-1 with TRBJ2-2, with 7 positions matching TRBD2. This CDR3 spans 15 amino acids. Germline V lookup: CDR1 MGHRA, CDR2 YSYEKL. The V segment lost 4 bases and the J segment 4 bases; nucleotides outside the gene matches: 6. This chain's CDR3 is CASSPGRARTGELFF. In DNA form, the CDR3 reads TGCGCCAGCAGCCCGGGGAGGGCGCGCACCGGGGAGCTGTTTTTT.

V gene TRBV5-1 combines with J gene TRBJ2-1; D is uncertain. The CDR3 contains 15 residues. Trimming stripped 4 bases from V and 5 bases from J, with 16 bases between. Per the germline V gene, CDR1 is SGHRS and CDR2 is YFSETQ. The DNA for the CDR3 is TGCGCCAGCAGCCCGAGGCGGTCGGGCAACAATGAGCAGTTCTTC. This sequence encodes CASSPRRSGNNEQFF. Using reference TRBV5-1 and TRBJ2-1 for the parts outside the CDR3, the full variable domain is KAGVTQTPRYLIKTRGQQVTLSCSPISGHRSVSWYQQTPGQGLQFLFEYFSETQRNKGNFPGRFSGRQFSNSRSEMNVSTLELGDSALYLCASSPRRSGNNEQFFGPGTRLTVL.

The chain recombines TRBV28 with TRBJ2-1, with D uncertain. The germline V gene encodes CDR1 MDHEN and CDR2 SYDVKM. Between the trimmed V and J ends, which lost 10 bases and 7 bases, there was a span of 11 bases. The CDR3 loop spans 11 amino acids. The CDR3, as DNA: TGTGCCACCAGATTCGAAAATGAGCAGTTCTTC. Translated, it gives CATRFENEQFF. Using reference TRBV28 and TRBJ2-1 for the parts outside the CDR3, the full variable domain is DVKVTQSSRYLVKRTGEKVFLECVQDMDHENMFWYRQDPGLGLRLIYFSYDVKMKEKGDIPEGYSVSREKKERFSLILESASTNQTSMYLCATRFENEQFFGPGTRLTVL.

Turning to this clone: A junction end diverges from the germline sequence, so it may reflect a read error. The V gene is TRBV4-1, the J gene TRBJ1-2, with a possible D match to TRBD1 (6 bases). The CDR3 consists of 13 residues. Germline CDR1 MGHRA, CDR2 YSYEKL. The CDR3 DNA sequence: TGCGCCAGCACCCAAACAGGGAACTATGGCTACACCTTC. It yields the protein CASTQTGNYGYTF.

The chain links TRBV4-1 to TRBJ1-1; no reliable D call. This CDR3 is 17 amino acids long. Per germline, CDR1 MGHRA and CDR2 YSYEKL. The V gene lost 0 bases and the J gene lost 1 base, with 15 bases spanning the gap. CDR3 nucleotide sequence: TGCGCCAGCAGCCAAGATGGTTTCAGACGAGGGAACACTGAAGCTTTCTTT. Its protein is CASSQDGFRRGNTEAFF.

V is TRBV25-1 and J is TRBJ2-1; 9 bases agree with TRBD2. Trimming took 2 bases from V and 3 from J; bases not matched to a gene: 11. In germline, CDR1 is MGHDK, CDR2 SYGVNS. The CDR3 has 18 amino acids. CDR3 DNA sequence: TGTGCCAGCAGTGAAGAGGGCGGCGGGAGGGAATTCTACAATGAGCAGTTCTTC. Its translation is CASSEEGGGREFYNEQFF. The full variable domain, in which reference TRBV25-1 and TRBJ2-1 provide the parts outside the CDR3, is EADIYQTPRYLVIGTGKKITLECSQTMGHDKMYWYQQDPGMELHLIHYSYGVNSTEKGDLSSESTVSRIRTEHFPLTLESARPSHTSQYLCASSEEGGGREFYNEQFFGPGTRLTVL.

This clone appeared a single time. The rearrangement uses TRBV7-8 and TRBJ2-5; 7 bases line up with TRBD2. This CDR3 has 15 residues. In germline, CDR1 is SGHVS, CDR2 FQNEAQ. J lost 5 bases, V lost 0 bases, and 6 bases had no gene match. CDR3 region: CASSLAGGSTETQYF. CDR3 DNA: TGTGCCAGCAGCTTAGCTGGCGGGAGTACGGAGACCCAGTACTTC. Combining the CDR3 with reference TRBV7-8 and TRBJ2-5 gives the whole variable domain GAGVSQSPRYKVAKRGQDVALRCDPISGHVSLFWYQQALGQGPEFLTYFQNEAQLDKSGLPSDRFFAERPEGSVSTLKIQRTQQEDSAVYLCASSLAGGSTETQYFGPGTRLLVL.

The genes are TRBV5-5 and TRBJ2-7; 9 bases agree with TRBD2. Trimming removed 5 bases from V and 4 bases from J; junction bases left unmatched: 7. Germline values: CDR1 SGHKS, CDR2 YYEKEE (reference sequence). The CDR3 spans 14 residues. CDR3 sequence: CASSGTSSSYEQYF. The CDR3 bases are TGTGCCAGCAGTGGGACTAGCAGTAGTTACGAGCAGTACTTC. Filled out from reference TRBV5-5 and TRBJ2-7, the complete variable domain reads DAGVTQSPTHLIKTRGQQVTLRCSPISGHKSVSWYQQVLGQGPQFIFQYYEKEERGRGNFPDRFSARQFPNYSSELNVNALLLGDSALYLCASSGTSSSYEQYFGPGTRLTVT.

This chain connects TRBV18 to TRBJ2-5; no clear D gene. V lost 0 bases and J lost 0, with 8 bases in between. CDR3 length: 15 amino acids. Germline CDR1 reads KGHSH; CDR2 reads LQKENI. Written as DNA, the CDR3 is TGTGCCAGCTCACCACCACAACCGTACCAAGAGACCCAGTACTTC. It codes for CASSPPQPYQETQYF.

The chain joins TRBV2 to TRBJ2-2, with D hard to call. The CDR3 extends over 13 amino acids. Per germline, CDR1 SNHLY and CDR2 FYNNEI. The germline V and J ends were trimmed by 8 bases and 3 bases, with 10 bases remaining between them. The CDR3 sequence: CASHEWDTGELFF. For the CDR3, the DNA is TGTGCCAGCCACGAATGGGACACCGGGGAGCTGTTTTTT.

The rearrangement links TRBV7-8 to TRBJ1-4; TRBD1 is a possible D gene (5 bases). Germline assignment: CDR1 SGHVS and CDR2 FQNEAQ. V lost 3 bases to trimming and J lost 0 bases, with 11 bases between them. The CDR3 runs 16 residues. The CDR3 loop is CASSFGTFATNEKLFF. The CDR3 DNA reads as TGTGCCAGCAGCTTCGGGACGTTTGCAACTAATGAAAAACTGTTTTTT.

V gene TRBV7-8 combines with J gene TRBJ2-1; D remains unclear. The CDR3 is 13 residues long. Looked up from germline, CDR1 is SGHVS and CDR2 is FQNEAQ. V lost 3 bases and J lost 6, with 9 bases in between. CDR3 nucleotide sequence: TGTGCCAGCAGCTTTACATGGGTCAATGAGCAGTTCTTC. As protein: CASSFTWVNEQFF. The full variable domain, in which reference TRBV7-8 and TRBJ2-1 provide the parts outside the CDR3, is GAGVSQSPRYKVAKRGQDVALRCDPISGHVSLFWYQQALGQGPEFLTYFQNEAQLDKSGLPSDRFFAERPEGSVSTLKIQRTQQEDSAVYLCASSFTWVNEQFFGPGTRLTVL.

The chain couples TRBV7-2 to TRBJ1-1, with 7 bases matching TRBD1. V was clipped by 3 bases and J by 6 bases; unmatched bases: 10. The length of the CDR3 is 15 residues. CDR1 SGHTA and CDR2 FQGNSA come from the germline V gene. The CDR3, as DNA: TGTGCCAGCAGCTTGAGACAGGGCCTTAGGGCTGAAGCTTTCTTT. Its protein product is CASSLRQGLRAEAFF.

V is TRBV28 and J is TRBJ2-2; maybe TRBD2 (5 bases). The CDR3 has 15 residues. Germline lookup yields CDR1 MDHEN and CDR2 SYDVKM. The ends were cut back, 9 bases at V and 2 bases at J, with 16 bases in the middle. The CDR3 DNA reads TGTGCCAGTCTAAATCGGGGATTCAACACCGGGGAGCTGTTTTTT. This codes for CASLNRGFNTGELFF.

This chain uses TRBV10-3 with TRBJ1-1; D unresolved. The length of the CDR3 is 16 residues. CDR1 ENHRY and CDR2 SYGVKD come from the germline V gene. Trimming pared 0 bases from V and 4 bases from J, leaving 15 bases between. The CDR3 bases are TGTGCCATCAGTGAGTCGACGGTGATATTTCCCACTGAAGCTTTCTTT. The encoded protein is CAISESTVIFPTEAFF.

This clone was counted a single time. The rearrangement joins TRBV27 to TRBJ2-1; 7 nucleotides line up with TRBD1. Germline V gene lookup returns CDR1 MNHEY and CDR2 SMNVEV (reference sequence). There are 15 residues in the CDR3. Trimming at V came to 8 bases and at J to 8 bases, leaving 15 bases not matched to a gene. The CDR3 is CASLLRGRGSDEQFF. In nucleotides, the CDR3 is TGTGCCAGCCTATTACGGGGCAGGGGGAGCGATGAGCAGTTCTTC.

This clone was observed a single time. The chain joins TRBV25-1 to TRBJ1-1, with TRBD1 matching over 9 bases. There are 14 residues in the CDR3. V was clipped by 6 bases and J by 5 bases; unmatched bases: 7. Germline V gene lookup returns CDR1 MGHDK and CDR2 SYGVNS. CDR3 nucleotide sequence: TGTGCCAGCAGAGCCCGGGACAGGGCGACTGAAGCTTTCTTT. This gives the protein CASRARDRATEAFF.

The chain joins TRBV10-3 to TRBJ2-1; possible D gene TRBD2, 6 bases. Trimming stripped 11 bases from V and 0 bases from J, with 11 bases between. The CDR3 has 13 amino acids. Germline V gene sequence: CDR1 ENHRY, CDR2 SYGVKD. CDR3 protein: CAAGGSSYNEQFF. The CDR3 region has the DNA TGTGCCGCCGGAGGGAGCTCCTACAATGAGCAGTTCTTC.

The rearrangement joins TRBV20-1 to TRBJ2-7; no clear D. CDR1 is DFQATT and CDR2 is SNEGSKA in the germline V gene (reference sequence). This CDR3 is 11 amino acids long. DNA of the CDR3: TGCAGCCCCGTCCTAACCCGCGAGCAGTACTTC. Its protein is CSPVLTREQYF.

This chain links TRBV18 with TRBJ1-5, with 8 bases fitting TRBD1. The CDR3 consists of 14 residues. Germline V gene sequence: CDR1 KGHSH, CDR2 LQKENI. The J segment lost 7 bases and the V segment lost 3 bases, leaving 5 bases of the junction unmatched. The CDR3 DNA follows: TGTGCCAGCTCACCTGGACAGGGCGAGCAGCCCCAGCATTTT. Translating gives CASSPGQGEQPQHF. Supplemented by reference TRBV18 and TRBJ1-5, the full variable domain reads NAGVMQNPRHLVRRRGQEARLRCSPMKGHSHVYWYRQLPEEGLKFMVYLQKENIIDESGMPKERFSAEFPKEGPSILRIQQVVRGDSAAYFCASSPGQGEQPQHFGDGTRLSIL.

This chain connects TRBV6-1 to TRBJ2-7, with D perhaps given as TRBD1 or TRBD2 (6 bases each). CDR1 is MNHNS, CDR2 SASEGT, per germline. V lost 7 bases and J lost 2, with 15 bases in between. The CDR3 length is 14 residues. The CDR3 region has the DNA TGTGCCAGCATATCCGCGGGACAAACCTACGAGCAGTACTTC. This codes for CASISAGQTYEQYF.

The CDR3 loop reads CASSSASGTYNEQFF. CDR3 in DNA: TGTGCCAGCAGCTCCGCTAGCGGAACGTACAATGAGCAGTTCTTC. The chain has TRBV7-2 and TRBJ2-1, with 7 positions matching TRBD2. The junction had 7 bases not matched to a gene; V was cut back by 4 bases and J by 4 bases. CDR3 length equals 15 residues. Germline lookup yields CDR1 SGHTA and CDR2 FQGNSA.